This T cell receptor (beta chain) was sequenced during a study of OX40 agonist ivuxolimab in advanced cancers. Germline loops: CDR1 SGHDT, CDR2 YYEEEE. CDR3 length: 14 amino acids. The J segment lost 6 bases and the V segment lost 2 bases, leaving 3 bases of the junction unmatched. This clone was seen a handful of times. Sequencing used immunoSEQ multiplex PCR; TCRdb keeps in-frame clones, though not all of them. The table has tens of thousands of clones, just under 75% seen once. The V call is TRBV5-6, the J call TRBJ2-5; TRBD1 agrees at 11 bases. The starting material was CD4+ or CD8+ T cells sorted from blood, obtained in a trial of the OX40 agonist ivuxolimab. This sequence was found in an adult with an advanced solid tumor such as melanoma, head and neck, liver or kidney cancer. CDR3 in DNA: TGTGCCAGCAGCTTAGGACAGGGGGCACAGACCCAGTACTTC. Translated: CASSLGQGAQTQYF. The complete variable domain, with remaining parts taken from reference TRBV5-6 and TRBJ2-5, reads DAGVTQSPTHLIKTRGQQVTLRCSPKSGHDTVSWYQQALGQGPQFIFQYYEEEERQRGNFPDRFSGHQFPNYSSELNVNALLLGDSALYLCASSLGQGAQTQYFGPGTRLLVL.